Each of the 18 T cell receptor beta chains below was sequenced from the same sample in a study of identical twins. TCRdb called the 5' RACE reads again in MiXCR, with one record for every CDR3 protein. Of roughly 1.6 million distinct CDR3 sequences in the sample, under 35% are singletons; the top ten hold approximately 0.29%. Sequencing was performed on cord blood. The receptor set was obtained from a newborn girl in good health.

The chain couples TRBV11-2 to TRBJ1-2; TRBD1 might be the D (5 bases). This CDR3 is 15 amino acids long. V gave up 2 bases and J gave up 8 bases, with 18 bases separating them. Germline loops: CDR1 SGHAT, CDR2 FQNNGV. This CDR3 reads CASSLTAGQVGGYTF. Written as DNA, the CDR3 is TGTGCCAGCAGCTTAACCGCGGGGCAGGTCGGAGGCTACACCTTC.

The chain employs TRBV30 and TRBJ1-1; tentative D call: TRBD1 (5 bases). V lost 3 bases, J lost 2 bases, and 13 bases lay in between. The germline V gene encodes CDR1 GTSNPN and CDR2 SVGIG (reference sequence). CDR3 length: 14 residues. The CDR3 protein is CAWRGGAGNTEAFF. DNA for the CDR3: TGTGCCTGGAGGGGTGGGGCAGGCAACACTGAAGCTTTCTTT.

The chain joins TRBV7-2 to TRBJ1-2, with 12 positions matching TRBD1. This CDR3 is built from 17 residues. V was pared by 5 bases and J by 4 bases, with 11 bases of the junction left unmatched. The germline CDR1 and CDR2 sequences are SGHTA and FQGNSA. The CDR3 DNA reads TGTGCCAGCAGCGTAAGGGGACAGGGGGCCGATCCCTATGGCTACACCTTC. It encodes CASSVRGQGADPYGYTF.

This clonotype has more than one count but fewer than ten. The chain has TRBV12-3 or TRBV12-4 and TRBJ1-6, with 9 bases that match TRBD1. J gave up 11 bases and V 3 bases, and 5 bases lay outside the gene matches. The CDR3 totals 14 residues. The CDR3 DNA follows: TGTGCCAGCAGTTTGAACAGGGGGCGGACACCCCTCCACTTT. This sequence encodes CASSLNRGRTPLHF.

This clonotype was found many times. The V call is TRBV29-1, the J call TRBJ2-5; D is unresolved. V shed 7 bases and J shed 2 bases, with 5 bases lying between them. Germline CDR1 is SQVTM and CDR2 is ANQGSEA. The CDR3 loop spans 10 amino acids. The CDR3 DNA follows: TGCAGCGGCGGACAAGAGACCCAGTACTTC. Amino acid sequence: CSGGQETQYF.

The chain couples TRBV16 to TRBJ2-1; 7 bases are a match to TRBD2. The CDR3 sequence is 16 residues long. Germline V CDR1 and CDR2: KGHSY, FQNENV. V lost 7 bases to trimming and J lost 2 bases; unmatched junction nucleotides: 11. CDR3 protein: CASTPGGGSAYNEQFF. The CDR3 DNA sequence: TGTGCCAGCACCCCAGGAGGCGGGAGTGCCTACAATGAGCAGTTCTTC.

The rearrangement joins TRBV12-3 or TRBV12-4 to TRBJ1-5; D gene uncertain. The CDR3 is made up of 17 amino acids. V was clipped by 3 bases and J by 0 bases, with 15 bases between them. The CDR3 DNA is TGTGCCAGCAGTTTTGATCGGCTCCCCTATAGCAATCAGCCCCAGCATTTT. It encodes CASSFDRLPYSNQPQHF.

Concerning this clonotype: A much larger clone differs from this one at a single base, so this may be a read error. The genes are TRBV29-1 and TRBJ2-5; the D gene is possibly TRBD1 (5 bases). The germline gives CDR1 SQVTM, CDR2 ANQGSEA. This CDR3 comprises 13 residues. V lost 0 bases and J lost 6, with 11 bases in between. CDR3 DNA: TGCAGCGTTGAAGATAGGGGAAAAAAGACCCAGTACTTC. Its protein is CSVEDRGKKTQYF.

In this sample, this clonotype turned up a few times. The gene calls are TRBV12-3 or TRBV12-4 and TRBJ2-7; D could derive from TRBD1 or TRBD2 (5 bases each). CDR3 size: 18 residues. V shed 6 bases and J shed 2 bases, with 26 bases lying between them. The CDR3 DNA reads TGTGCCAGCAGCTCATTTAGGTTAAGGGGACGACCCGCCTACGAGCAGTACTTC. This gives the protein CASSSFRLRGRPAYEQYF.

This chain links TRBV4-2 with TRBJ2-1; 14 nucleotides align to TRBD2. The DNA end lines up better with TRBJ2-7; the J call may be wrong. Germline CDR1 reads LGHNA; CDR2 reads YNFKEQ. The CDR3 is made up of 19 amino acids. DNA of the CDR3: TGTGCCAGCAGCCGTCCCGGGACTAGCGGGGGTTTCCTCTACAATGAGCAGTACTTC. This sequence encodes CASSRPGTSGGFLYNEQYF.

The V gene is TRBV3-1, the J gene TRBJ2-7, with D possibly matching TRBD1 (6 bases). Trimming pared 6 bases from V and 7 bases from J, leaving 22 bases between. This CDR3 has 15 residues. The germline V gene has CDR1 LGHDT and CDR2 YNNKEL (reference sequence). The CDR3 protein is CASRRRTASYNEQYF. DNA for the CDR3: TGTGCCAGCAGACGCCGGACAGCCTCCTACAATGAGCAGTACTTC.

The CDR3 nucleotides read TGCAGCGTTGCCCCGGGACAGGGTGGGTATGGCTACACCTTC. Its translation is CSVAPGQGGYGYTF. The chain couples TRBV29-1 to TRBJ1-2; 9 bases are shared with TRBD1. Germline V lookup: CDR1 SQVTM, CDR2 ANQGSEA. The CDR3 runs to 14 residues. Trimming cost V 4 bases and J 5 bases; bases outside gene matches: 8.

The rearrangement links TRBV5-1 to TRBJ2-1, with TRBD1 as a possible D gene (5 bases). The germline V gene has CDR1 SGHRS and CDR2 YFSETQ. The CDR3 has 15 amino acids. V was cut by 2 bases and J by 4 bases, with 13 bases left in between. CDR3: CASSLPDIGYNEQFF. The CDR3 DNA reads TGCGCCAGCAGCTTACCGGACATTGGGTACAATGAGCAGTTCTTC. Full variable domain (rest looked up from reference TRBV5-1 and TRBJ2-1): KAGVTQTPRYLIKTRGQQVTLSCSPISGHRSVSWYQQTPGQGLQFLFEYFSETQRNKGNFPGRFSGRQFSNSRSEMNVSTLELGDSALYLCASSLPDIGYNEQFFGPGTRLTVL.

For this clonotype: An end of the junction differs from the germline gene, which may be a read error. V is TRBV25-1 and J is TRBJ1-2; possible D gene TRBD1, 5 bases. The CDR3 length is 14 residues. Germline assignment: CDR1 MGHDK and CDR2 SYGVNS. CDR3 residues: CASKPGFLNYGCTF. CDR3 DNA sequence: TGTGCCAGCAAACCAGGGTTCCTTAACTATGGCTGCACCTTC.

The chain employs TRBV4-2 and TRBJ2-3, with D uncertain. Trimming took off 6 bases at V and 2 bases at J, with 12 bases between the two ends. This CDR3 has 14 residues. Germline values: CDR1 LGHNA, CDR2 YNFKEQ. The CDR3 DNA is TGTGCCAGCAGTCGTCCCGCATCCACAGATACGCAGTATTTT. Translating it yields CASSRPASTDTQYF.

The chain carries TRBV12-3 or TRBV12-4 and TRBJ2-3; D remains ambiguous. V was trimmed by 11 bases and J by 6 bases, leaving 9 bases between them. This CDR3 spans 10 amino acids. The chain's CDR3 is CALAADTQYF. The CDR3 DNA reads TGTGCCCTTGCGGCCGATACGCAGTATTTT.

Regarding this clonotype: Possible read error: a much larger clone is one base away. The V and J genes are TRBV29-1 and TRBJ2-3, with unresolved D. Germline V lookup: CDR1 SQVTM, CDR2 ANQGSEA. V shed 4 bases and J shed 4 bases, with 12 bases lying between them. There are 13 residues in the CDR3. The CDR3 region has the DNA TGCAGCGTTGCGGGCAGTTACGCAGATACGCAGTATTTT. The encoded protein is CSVAGSYADTQYF.

The table lists this clonotype with a count of one. This may be a read error: a much more frequent sequence differs by one nucleotide. CDR3 in DNA: TGTGCCAGCGGGGAACGGGGGAAATACGAGCAGTACTTC. As protein: CASGERGKYEQYF. This chain connects TRBV6-6 to TRBJ2-4; possibly TRBD2 for D (6 bases). The better agreement between TRBJ2-7 and the DNA end casts doubt on the J call. The CDR3 spans 13 residues. From germline, CDR1 is MNHNY and CDR2 SVGAGI (reference sequence).